Below are 16 T cell receptor beta chains sequenced from a single sample in a study of T cell repertoires in cytomegalovirus infection. TCRdb re-called the reads through MiXCR, storing one row per CDR3 protein. The profile covers some 300,000 distinct CDR3 sequences, with around 9.1% appearing a single time and around 2.5% taken by the ten largest. The sequenced sample consisted of PBMCs. The receptors were sampled from a human donor in good health (CMV status not recorded). Some clones in this sample may be carry-over from other donors' samples.

The chain couples TRBV6-4 to TRBJ2-1; TRBD1 aligns across 9 bases. The junction had 4 bases not matched to a gene; V was cut back by 0 bases and J by 7 bases. The CDR3 has 15 amino acids. CDR1 and CDR2 from the germline V gene are MRHNA and SNTAGT. The CDR3 is CASSDSGTGRNEQFF. In DNA form, the CDR3 reads TGTGCCAGCAGTGACTCGGGGACAGGGCGGAATGAGCAGTTCTTC.

In regard to this clonotype: The junction shows a germline mismatch at one end, possibly a read error. This chain uses TRBV29-1 with TRBJ2-2, with TRBD1 matching over 7 bases. Germline assignment: CDR1 SQVTM and CDR2 ANQGSEA. CDR3 size: 13 residues. The CDR3 sequence is CSVVDRNTRELFF. CDR3 nucleotides: TGCAGCGTTGTGGACAGGAACACCAGGGAGCTGTTTTTT.

This clonotype was detected ten times or more. The chain carries TRBV10-3 and TRBJ1-1; D remains unclear. CDR1 ENHRY and CDR2 SYGVKD come from the germline V gene. The CDR3 totals 13 residues. The ends were cut back, 2 bases at V and 1 base at J, with 5 bases in the middle. The CDR3 is CAISENGNTEAFF. The CDR3 DNA sequence: TGTGCCATCAGTGAGAACGGGAACACTGAAGCTTTCTTT.

The V gene is TRBV5-5, the J gene TRBJ2-1, with 7 bases lining up with TRBD1. Germline V lookup: CDR1 SGHKS, CDR2 YYEKEE (reference sequence). J gave up 3 bases and V 4 bases, and 7 bases lay outside the gene matches. CDR3 length: 15 amino acids. CDR3 nucleotides: TGTGCCAGCAGCCTTGCCGGACAGGTCTACAATGAGCAGTTCTTC. Protein product: CASSLAGQVYNEQFF.

This clonotype turned up a few times. The chain employs TRBV20-1 and TRBJ2-7; D perhaps matches TRBD1 (6 bases). Per the germline V gene, CDR1 is DFQATT and CDR2 is SNEGSKA (reference sequence). Trimming removed 3 bases at V and 2 bases at J, with 8 bases between. The CDR3 has 12 amino acids. CDR3 nucleotide sequence: TGCAGTGCTAGTAAGGGGGCCTACGAGCAGTACTTC. This codes for CSASKGAYEQYF.

This chain links TRBV5-8 with TRBJ2-5; D is ambiguous. V lost 5 bases to trimming and J lost 5 bases, with 10 bases between them. This CDR3 comprises 12 residues. Germline CDR1 is SGHTS and CDR2 is YDEGEE. The CDR3 DNA follows: TGTGCCAGCAGGTCTGTGGTCGAGACCCAGTACTTC. Translation gives CASRSVVETQYF. The whole variable domain, filled in from reference TRBV5-8 and TRBJ2-5, reads EAGVTQSPTHLIKTRGQQATLRCSPISGHTSVYWYQQALGLGLQFLLWYDEGEERNRGNFPPRFSGRQFPNYSSELNVNALELEDSALYLCASRSVVETQYFGPGTRLLVL.

There are many counts of this clonotype. V usage is TRBV28 and J usage is TRBJ1-2, with a possible D match to TRBD1 (5 bases). CDR1 is MDHEN, CDR2 SYDVKM, per germline. V was cut by 9 bases and J by 5 bases, with 16 bases left in between. The CDR3 is made up of 13 amino acids. CDR3 protein: CASWDPGGYGYTF. The DNA of the CDR3 is TGTGCCAGTTGGGACCCAGGAGGTTATGGCTACACCTTC.

In its sample, this clonotype was seen many times. The chain's CDR3 is CASRISGGLNEQFF. CDR3 nucleotides: TGTGCCAGCAGAATTAGCGGGGGGCTCAATGAGCAGTTCTTC. The rearrangement joins TRBV6-6 to TRBJ2-1; 10 positions agree with TRBD2. Germline assignment: CDR1 MNHNY and CDR2 SVGAGI (reference sequence). With 6 bases clipped from V and 6 bases from J, the junction kept 5 bases outside the gene matches. This CDR3 region has 14 residues.

This clonotype was detected many times. The rearrangement joins TRBV6-2 or TRBV6-3 to TRBJ2-7; 7 nucleotides agree with TRBD1. After removal of 6 bases from V and 2 bases from J, the junction contained 7 bases not matched to a gene. Germline V gives CDR1 MNHEY, CDR2 SVGEGT. The CDR3 consists of 14 residues. The chain's CDR3 is CASRSDRAPYEQYV. DNA of the CDR3: TGTGCCAGCAGAAGCGACAGGGCCCCCTACGAGCAGTACGTC.

This clonotype was recorded at least ten times. The chain couples TRBV7-2 to TRBJ2-5; TRBD1 aligns across 7 bases. With 5 bases clipped from V and 5 bases from J, the junction kept 8 bases outside the gene matches. Germline-derived CDR1 and CDR2 are SGHTA and FQGNSA. This CDR3 comprises 14 residues. The CDR3 sequence is CASSPQGGAETQYF. The DNA of the CDR3 is TGTGCCAGCAGCCCCCAAGGGGGCGCGGAGACCCAGTACTTC.

The table lists this clonotype with many counts. This chain uses TRBV10-3 with TRBJ1-4; no clear D. Between the trimmed V and J ends, which lost 8 bases and 1 base, there was a span of 11 bases. CDR3 size: 14 residues. The germline gives CDR1 ENHRY, CDR2 SYGVKD. The CDR3 region is CAIAAGLTNEKLFF. CDR3 sequence (DNA): TGTGCCATCGCCGCGGGTCTAACTAATGAAAAACTGTTTTTT.

This clonotype was counted many times. The junction departs from germline at one end; a sequencing error may be responsible. The rearrangement joins TRBV20-1 to TRBJ1-1; D is unclear. The germline V gene encodes CDR1 DFQATT and CDR2 SNEGSKA (reference sequence). CDR3 length: 8 residues. The CDR3 nucleotides read TGCAGTGCTAGACCGGCCATCTTT. Translating it yields CSARPAIF.

This clonotype was seen a few times. The CDR3 nucleotides are TGTGCCAGCAGTCCGAGTCATAACTCTGGAAACACCATATATTTT. It encodes CASSPSHNSGNTIYF. This chain joins TRBV12-3 or TRBV12-4 and TRBJ1-3; D gene unclear. The CDR3 runs 15 residues. V was shortened by 5 bases and J by 0 bases, with 11 bases between the two germline ends.

This clonotype showed up just a few times. This chain uses TRBV5-1 with TRBJ2-1; 13 bases align to TRBD2. This CDR3 has 16 amino acids. Trimming took 4 bases from V and 2 from J; bases not matched to a gene: 3. CDR1 and CDR2 from the germline V gene are SGHRS and YFSETQ. The CDR3 sequence: CASSQLAGGPYNEQFF. CDR3 sequence (DNA): TGCGCCAGCAGCCAACTAGCGGGGGGGCCCTACAATGAGCAGTTCTTC.

Many counts were recorded for this clonotype. This rearrangement joins TRBV6-2 or TRBV6-3 to TRBJ1-1; TRBD1 aligns across 12 bases. V dropped 5 bases and J dropped 9; count of bases not matched to a gene: 1. The V gene's germline CDR1 is MNHEY and CDR2 SVGEGT. This CDR3 comprises 12 residues. The CDR3 loop reads CASSGTGGQAFF. Written as DNA, the CDR3 is TGTGCCAGCAGTGGGACAGGGGGCCAAGCTTTCTTT.

About this clonotype itself: A much larger clone lies one base from this, so it may be a read error. This chain joins TRBV25-1 and TRBJ2-1, with 13 bases matching TRBD2. With 1 base clipped from V and 3 bases from J, the junction kept 12 bases outside the gene matches. The CDR3 is 20 residues long. Germline V gives CDR1 MGHDK, CDR2 SYGVNS. CDR3 residues: CASSESRPELAGGVYNEQFF. As DNA, the CDR3 is TGTGCCAGCAGTGAATCCCGCCCGGAACTAGCGGGGGGGGTCTACAATGAGCAGTTCTTC.